The next 9 T cell receptor beta chains were all read from a single sample in a study of cytomegalovirus exposure and HLA in healthy donors. The PCR contained 60 Vbeta and 13 Jbeta primers. Method: immunoSEQ multiplex PCR; TCRdb's copy keeps in-frame clones and lacks some. The table lists about 160,000 clones, about 64% of them singletons, with about 1.3% in the top ten. Sequencing was performed on PBMCs. Receptors were obtained from a man aged 50 or older in good health and CMV-seronegative.

The V call is TRBV4-1, the J call TRBJ1-1, with 11 positions matching TRBD1. V lost 3 bases to trimming and J lost 0 bases; unmatched junction nucleotides: 9. Germline assignment: CDR1 MGHRA and CDR2 YSYEKL. The CDR3 loop spans 18 amino acids. CDR3 amino acids: CASSQLGTGGLMNTEAFF. In nucleotides, the CDR3 is TGCGCCAGCAGCCAGCTGGGGACAGGGGGTTTGATGAACACTGAAGCTTTCTTT.

Only a few counts were recorded for this clone. The rearrangement uses TRBV11-2 and TRBJ1-2; TRBD1 is a possible D gene (6 bases). The V gene's germline CDR1 is SGHAT and CDR2 FQNNGV. This CDR3 comprises 11 residues. V lost 6 bases to trimming and J lost 8 bases, with 10 bases between them. The CDR3 is CASRSTGGYTF. In DNA form, the CDR3 reads TGTGCCAGCAGGTCCACAGGGGGCTACACCTTC.

In its sample, this clone was seen a few times. The J gene is TRBJ2-3, the V gene TRBV5-1, with D maybe TRBD2 (5 bases). Trimming shortened V by 3 bases and J by 0 bases, and 14 bases separated the two germline ends. This CDR3 spans 16 amino acids. Germline assignment: CDR1 SGHRS and CDR2 YFSETQ. CDR3 region: CASSSSDSFSTDTQYF. CDR3 nucleotide sequence: TGCGCCAGCAGCTCCTCGGACTCCTTTAGCACAGATACGCAGTATTTT.

V and J are TRBV5-1 and TRBJ1-1; maybe TRBD1 (5 bases). V was pared by 1 base and J by 0 bases, with 7 bases between. The CDR3 has 14 amino acids. The germline V gene has CDR1 SGHRS and CDR2 YFSETQ. CDR3: CASSLLQVNTEAFF. In nucleotides, the CDR3 is TGCGCCAGCAGCTTGTTACAGGTGAACACTGAAGCTTTCTTT.

This clone has just one count. The chain joins TRBV7-6 to TRBJ1-5; TRBD1 matches 8 bases. CDR3 length equals 16 residues. V was pared by 3 bases and J by 6 bases, with 10 bases of the junction left unmatched. Looked up from germline, CDR1 is SGHVS and CDR2 is FNYEAQ. CDR3 loop: CASSLSGQGLSQPQHF. The CDR3 nucleotides are TGTGCCAGCAGCTTGTCCGGACAGGGACTCAGTCAGCCCCAGCATTTT.

The chain is built from TRBV11-3 and TRBJ2-2, with D perhaps matching TRBD2 (6 bases). The CDR3 has 14 residues. Germline V gene lookup returns CDR1 SGHNT and CDR2 YENEEA. The V and J ends lost 1 base and 5 bases respectively, with 8 bases between them. CDR3 loop: CASSLGGGTGELFF. DNA for the CDR3: TGTGCCAGCAGCTTAGGAGGAGGGACCGGGGAGCTGTTTTTT.

The V call is TRBV27, the J call TRBJ1-5; possible D gene TRBD1, 5 bases. The V end lost 6 bases, the J end lost 0 bases, and 9 bases lay between the germline ends. Germline V gives CDR1 MNHEY, CDR2 SMNVEV (reference sequence). The CDR3 is 14 residues long. CDR3 amino acids: CASRDGGSNQPQHF. CDR3 bases: TGTGCCAGCAGGGACGGGGGTAGCAATCAGCCCCAGCATTTT.

The chain couples TRBV27 to TRBJ1-1; 8 positions match TRBD1. Per the germline V gene, CDR1 is MNHEY and CDR2 is SMNVEV (reference sequence). Germline trimming cut 4 bases from V and 6 bases from J; bases unmatched to any gene: 13. The CDR3 totals 16 residues. For the CDR3, the DNA is TGTGCCAGCAGTTCACCGGCCCTAGGACAGGGCTCTGAAGCTTTCTTT. Its protein is CASSSPALGQGSEAFF.

Here the CDR3 reads CASSLSQGAGTEAFF. CDR3 coding DNA: TGTGCCAGCAGTTTATCCCAGGGGGCAGGAACTGAAGCTTTCTTT. The rearrangement joins TRBV6-6 to TRBJ1-1; 8 nucleotides align to TRBD1. Germline V gene lookup returns CDR1 MNHNY and CDR2 SVGAGI (reference sequence). The V segment lost 4 bases and the J segment 5 bases; nucleotides outside the gene matches: 9. The length of the CDR3 is 15 residues.